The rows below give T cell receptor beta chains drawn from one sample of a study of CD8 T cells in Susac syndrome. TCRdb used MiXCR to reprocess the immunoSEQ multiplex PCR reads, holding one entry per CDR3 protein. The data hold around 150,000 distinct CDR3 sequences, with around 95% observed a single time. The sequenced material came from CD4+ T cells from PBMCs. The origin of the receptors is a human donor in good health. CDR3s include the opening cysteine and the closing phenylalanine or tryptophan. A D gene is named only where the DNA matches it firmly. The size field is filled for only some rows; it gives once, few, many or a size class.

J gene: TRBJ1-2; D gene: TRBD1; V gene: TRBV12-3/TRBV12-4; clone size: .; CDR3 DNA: TGTGCCAGCAGTTTAGCGTCGGGACAGGGCAACTATGGCTACACCTTC; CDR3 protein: CASSLASGQGNYGYTF
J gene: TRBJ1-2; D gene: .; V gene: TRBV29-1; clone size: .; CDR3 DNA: TGCAGCGTCCGGGAGGGTAACTATGGCTACACCTTC; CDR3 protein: CSVREGNYGYTF
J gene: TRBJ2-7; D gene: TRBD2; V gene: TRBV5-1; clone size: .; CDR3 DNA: TGCGCCAGCAGCTTGGCCGCCGGGGGGGCCAAAGAGCAGTACTTC; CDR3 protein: CASSLAAGGAKEQYF
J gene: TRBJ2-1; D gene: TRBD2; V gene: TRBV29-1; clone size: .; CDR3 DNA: TGCAGCGTTGTTCTCGGGGGGGAGCTTGAGCAGTTCTTC; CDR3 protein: CSVVLGGELEQFF
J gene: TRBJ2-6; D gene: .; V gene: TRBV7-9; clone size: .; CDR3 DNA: TGTGCCAGCATCCACTGGGGGGCTGGGGCCAACGTCCTGACTTTC; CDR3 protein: CASIHWGAGANVLTF
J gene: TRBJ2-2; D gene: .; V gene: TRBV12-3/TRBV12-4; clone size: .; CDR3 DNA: TGTGCCAGCAGTTTAATTGGCTCCGGGGAGCTGTTTTTT; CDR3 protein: CASSLIGSGELFF
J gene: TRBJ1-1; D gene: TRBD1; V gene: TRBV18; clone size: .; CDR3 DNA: TGTGCCAGCTCCCTTACGGGACAGGGGGCAATGGGGACTGAAGCTTTCTTT; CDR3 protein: CASSLTGQGAMGTEAFF
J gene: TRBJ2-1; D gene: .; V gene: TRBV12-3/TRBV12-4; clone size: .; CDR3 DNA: TGTGCCAGCAGTTTAAGTGGGGAGCAGTTCTTC; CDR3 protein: CASSLSGEQFF
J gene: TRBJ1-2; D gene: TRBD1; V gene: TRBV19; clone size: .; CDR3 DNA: TGTGCCAGTAGTGTCCAGGGGGCCGGCGGCTACACCTTC; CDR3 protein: CASSVQGAGGYTF
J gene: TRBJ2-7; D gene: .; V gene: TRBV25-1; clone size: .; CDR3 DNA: TGTGCCAGCAGTGAACTTTCCAGGGTGCCCGAGCAGTACTTC; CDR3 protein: CASSELSRVPEQYF
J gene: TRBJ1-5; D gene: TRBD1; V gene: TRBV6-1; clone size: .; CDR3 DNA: TGTGCCGTCCTACGACAGGGTGATCAGCCCCAGCATTTT; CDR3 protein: CAVLRQGDQPQHF
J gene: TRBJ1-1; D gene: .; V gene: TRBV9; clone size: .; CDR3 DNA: TGTGCCAGCAGCGTAGGTGCAGGGACGGACACTGAAGCTTTCTTT; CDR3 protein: CASSVGAGTDTEAFF
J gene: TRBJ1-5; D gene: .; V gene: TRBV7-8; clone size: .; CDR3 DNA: TGTGCCAGCAGCAAGCTCCGGACGGTATCGAATCAGCCCCAGCATTTT; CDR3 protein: CASSKLRTVSNQPQHF
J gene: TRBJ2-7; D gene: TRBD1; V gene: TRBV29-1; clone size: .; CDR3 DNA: TGCAGCGTACTCTTCGACAGGGGGCGTTTGGACGAGCAGTACTTC; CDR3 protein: CSVLFDRGRLDEQYF
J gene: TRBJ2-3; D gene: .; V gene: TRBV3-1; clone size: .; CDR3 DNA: TGTGCCAGCAGCCATCCTCTCACAGATACGCAGTATTTT; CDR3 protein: CASSHPLTDTQYF
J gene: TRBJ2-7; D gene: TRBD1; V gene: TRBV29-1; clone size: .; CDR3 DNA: TGCAGCGCCAAGAGGACAGGGGACTACGAGCAGTACTTC; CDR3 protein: CSAKRTGDYEQYF
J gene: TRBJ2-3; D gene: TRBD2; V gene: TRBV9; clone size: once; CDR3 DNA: TGTGCCAGCAGCGTAGACGAACTAGCGGGGACAGATACGCAGTATTTT; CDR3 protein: CASSVDELAGTDTQYF
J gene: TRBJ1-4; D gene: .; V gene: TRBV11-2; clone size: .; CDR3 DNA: TGTGCCAGCAGCCCCCGAAGCAGAGATGAAAAACTGTTTTTT; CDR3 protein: CASSPRSRDEKLFF
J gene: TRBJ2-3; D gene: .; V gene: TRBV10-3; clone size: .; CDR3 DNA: TGTGCCATCACCGAGAGGAGGGCCGGTGGGGGAGATACGCAGTATTTT; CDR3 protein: CAITERRAGGGDTQYF
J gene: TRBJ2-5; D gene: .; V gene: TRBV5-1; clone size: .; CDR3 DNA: TGCGCCAGCAGCTTGAAGCAGATGCAAGAGACCCAGTACTTC; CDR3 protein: CASSLKQMQETQYF
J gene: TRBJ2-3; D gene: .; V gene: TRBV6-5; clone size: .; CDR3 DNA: TGTGCCAGCAGTAACCCTATGGGTGATACGCAGTATTTT; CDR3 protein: CASSNPMGDTQYF
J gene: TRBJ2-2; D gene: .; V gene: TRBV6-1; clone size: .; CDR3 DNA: TGTGCCAGCAGAACCGGGGAGAGGGAGCTGTTTTTT; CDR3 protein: CASRTGERELFF
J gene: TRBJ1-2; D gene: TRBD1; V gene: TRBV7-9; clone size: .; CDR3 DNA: TGTGCCGGTAAATGGGCAGGGGGAGCTTCCGGCTACACCTTC; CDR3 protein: CAGKWAGGASGYTF
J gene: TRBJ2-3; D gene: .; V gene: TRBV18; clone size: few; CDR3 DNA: TGTGCCAGCTCACTTCCCGGGGATACGCAGTATTTT; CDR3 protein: CASSLPGDTQYF
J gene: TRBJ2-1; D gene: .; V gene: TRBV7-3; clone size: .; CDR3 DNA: TGTGCCAGCAGCGCCGGCCTCCACAATGAGCAGTTCTTC; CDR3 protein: CASSAGLHNEQFF
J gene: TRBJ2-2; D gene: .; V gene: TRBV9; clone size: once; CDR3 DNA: TGTGCTACAGGGCTGACAGGCGACACCGGGGAGCTGTTTTTT; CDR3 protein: CATGLTGDTGELFF
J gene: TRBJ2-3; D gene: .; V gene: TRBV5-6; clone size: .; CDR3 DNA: TGTGCCAGCAGCTCGGTACTCACAGATACGCAGTATTTT; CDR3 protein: CASSSVLTDTQYF
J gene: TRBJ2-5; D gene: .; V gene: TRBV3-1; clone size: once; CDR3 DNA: TGTGCCAGCAGCCAAGGCCGCGGGACCCAGTACTTC; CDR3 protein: CASSQGRGTQYF
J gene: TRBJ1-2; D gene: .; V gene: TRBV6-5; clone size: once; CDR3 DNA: TGTGCCAGCAGTCCAAACCGGGACGGGGACTATGGCTACACCTTC; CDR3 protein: CASSPNRDGDYGYTF
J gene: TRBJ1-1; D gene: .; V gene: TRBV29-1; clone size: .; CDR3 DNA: TGCAGCGTTAGTCGAACGACTGAAGCTTTCTTT; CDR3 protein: CSVSRTTEAFF
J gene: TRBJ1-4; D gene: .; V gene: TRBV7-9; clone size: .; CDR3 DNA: TGTGCCAGCAGCTTAGCTACAACTAATGAAAAACTGTTTTTT; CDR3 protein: CASSLATTNEKLFF
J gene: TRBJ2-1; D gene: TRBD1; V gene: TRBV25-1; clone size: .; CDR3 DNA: TGTGCCAGCAGTGTGACAGGGGGCAATTACAATGAGCAGTTCTTC; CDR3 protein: CASSVTGGNYNEQFF
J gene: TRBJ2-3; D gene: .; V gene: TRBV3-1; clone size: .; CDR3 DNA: TGTGCCAGCAGCCTTACGCAAGATACGCAGTATTTT; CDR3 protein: CASSLTQDTQYF
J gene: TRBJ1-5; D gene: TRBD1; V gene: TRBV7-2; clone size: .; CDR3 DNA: TGTGCCAGCAGCCTACGGACAGGGGACAATCAGCCCCAGCATTTT; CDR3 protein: CASSLRTGDNQPQHF
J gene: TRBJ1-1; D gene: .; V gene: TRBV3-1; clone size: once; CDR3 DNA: TGTGCCAGCAGCCAAGAGGGGGGAATCACTGAAGCTTTCTTT; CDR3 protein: CASSQEGGITEAFF
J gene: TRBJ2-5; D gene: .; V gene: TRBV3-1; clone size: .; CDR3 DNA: TGTGCCAGCAGCCAAGGGGGGGTAGAGACCCAGTACTTC; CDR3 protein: CASSQGGVETQYF
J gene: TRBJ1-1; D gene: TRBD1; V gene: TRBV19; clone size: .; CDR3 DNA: TGTGCCAGTAGCCCAACAGGGGGCCACACTGAAGCTTTCTTT; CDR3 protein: CASSPTGGHTEAFF
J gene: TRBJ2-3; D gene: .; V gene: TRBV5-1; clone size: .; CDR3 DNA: TGCGCCAGCAGCTTGCACATAACGGACACAGATACGCAGTATTTT; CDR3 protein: CASSLHITDTDTQYF
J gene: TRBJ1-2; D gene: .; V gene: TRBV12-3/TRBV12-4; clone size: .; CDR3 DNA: TGTGCCAGCAGTCCCCCTCTCGCTTATGGCTACACCTTC; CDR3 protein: CASSPPLAYGYTF
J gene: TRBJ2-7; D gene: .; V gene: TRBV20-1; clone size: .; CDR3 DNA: TGCAGTGCTAGACGGGCTTCCTCCTACGAGCAGTACTTC; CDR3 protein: CSARRASSYEQYF
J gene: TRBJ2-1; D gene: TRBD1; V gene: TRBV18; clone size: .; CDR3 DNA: TGTGCCAGCTCACCACCGATGCAGGGGGTCCATAGCTCCTACAATGAGCAGTTCTTC; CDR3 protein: CASSPPMQGVHSSYNEQFF